This T cell receptor beta chain was identified during a study of beta chain features in type 1 diabetes. Study overall: Patients were similar to healthy donors in age and gender (as well as in cell yields). Investigators examined more than 90 million sorted cells across all samples.

CDR3 length: 15 residues. Germline CDR1 reads KGHSH; CDR2 reads LQKENI. The germline V and J ends were trimmed by 3 bases and 4 bases, with 13 bases remaining between them. With regard to this clone: Its antigen is not known.

What was sequenced were expressed TCRB transcripts, since all of the isolated RNA had been reverse transcribed. Assay used: immunoSEQ multiplex PCR; TCRdb lists only in-frame clones, some missing. In the table there are about 930,000 clones, about a sixth of which are singletons. Study-wide points: Among type 1 diabetes patients, VDJ junctions had fewer insertions and more deletions. There was a possibility that cDNA sequencing over-represented cells with high TCR expression.

The chain uses TRBV18 and TRBJ1-5; D might be TRBD1 (6 bases). This receptor was taken from a woman aged 18-29 years in good health. The source material was naive CD4+ T cells from blood. The CDR3 here is CASSPTNRVNQPQHF. In DNA form, the CDR3 reads TGTGCCAGCTCACCGACGAACAGGGTAAATCAGCCCCAGCATTTT. Full variable domain (rest looked up from reference TRBV18 and TRBJ1-5): NAGVMQNPRHLVRRRGQEARLRCSPMKGHSHVYWYRQLPEEGLKFMVYLQKENIIDESGMPKERFSAEFPKEGPSILRIQQVVRGDSAAYFCASSPTNRVNQPQHFGDGTRLSIL.